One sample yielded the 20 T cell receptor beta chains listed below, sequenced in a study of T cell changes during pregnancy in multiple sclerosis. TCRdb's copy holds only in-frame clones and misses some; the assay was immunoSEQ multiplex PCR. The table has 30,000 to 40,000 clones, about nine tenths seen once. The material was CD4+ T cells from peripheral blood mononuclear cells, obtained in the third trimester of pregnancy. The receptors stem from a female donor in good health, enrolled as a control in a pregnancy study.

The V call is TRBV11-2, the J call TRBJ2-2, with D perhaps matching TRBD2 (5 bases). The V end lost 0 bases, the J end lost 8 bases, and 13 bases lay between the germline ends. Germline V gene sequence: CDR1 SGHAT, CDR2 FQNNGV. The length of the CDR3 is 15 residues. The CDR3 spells CASSLDRLASGELFF. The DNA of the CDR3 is TGTGCCAGCAGCTTAGATAGGCTAGCTTCTGGGGAGCTGTTTTTT.

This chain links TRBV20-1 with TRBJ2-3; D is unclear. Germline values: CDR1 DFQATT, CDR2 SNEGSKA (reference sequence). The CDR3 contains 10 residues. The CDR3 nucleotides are TGCAGGCGGTACACAGATACGCAGTATTTT. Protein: CRRYTDTQYF.

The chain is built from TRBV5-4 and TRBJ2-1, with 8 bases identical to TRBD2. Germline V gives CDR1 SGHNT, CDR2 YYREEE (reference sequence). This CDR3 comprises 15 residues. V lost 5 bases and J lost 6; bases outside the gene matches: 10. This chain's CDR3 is CASRSPGLGTNEQFF. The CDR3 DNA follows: TGTGCCAGCAGGTCCCCGGGACTAGGAACCAATGAGCAGTTCTTC.

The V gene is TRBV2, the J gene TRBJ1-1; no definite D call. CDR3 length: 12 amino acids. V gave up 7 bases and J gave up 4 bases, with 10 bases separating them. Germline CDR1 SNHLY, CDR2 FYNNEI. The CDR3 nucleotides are TGTGCCAGCAAGGAGTTCTTCACTGAAGCTTTCTTT. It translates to CASKEFFTEAFF.

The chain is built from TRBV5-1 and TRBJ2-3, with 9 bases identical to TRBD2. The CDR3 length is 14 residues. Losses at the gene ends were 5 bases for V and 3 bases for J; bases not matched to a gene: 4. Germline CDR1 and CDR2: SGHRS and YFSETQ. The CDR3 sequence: CASRLAGATDTQYF. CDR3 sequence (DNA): TGCGCCAGCAGGTTAGCGGGGGCTACAGATACGCAGTATTTT.

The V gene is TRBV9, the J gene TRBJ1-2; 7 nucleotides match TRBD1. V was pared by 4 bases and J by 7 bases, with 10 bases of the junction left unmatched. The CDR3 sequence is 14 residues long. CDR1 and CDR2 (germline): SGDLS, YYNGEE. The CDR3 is CASSSRQGFLGYTF. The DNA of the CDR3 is TGTGCCAGCAGCTCAAGACAGGGTTTTCTTGGCTACACCTTC.

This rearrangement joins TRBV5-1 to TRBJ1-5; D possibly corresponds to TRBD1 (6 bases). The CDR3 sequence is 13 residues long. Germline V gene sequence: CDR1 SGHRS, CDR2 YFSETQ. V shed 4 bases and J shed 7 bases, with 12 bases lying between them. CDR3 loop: CASSIQGRQPQHF. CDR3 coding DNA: TGCGCCAGCAGCATACAGGGTAGGCAGCCCCAGCATTTT.

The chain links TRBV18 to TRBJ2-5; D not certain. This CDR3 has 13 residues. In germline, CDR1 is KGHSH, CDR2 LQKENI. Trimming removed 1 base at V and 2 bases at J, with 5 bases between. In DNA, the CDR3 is TGTGCCAGCTCACCACTAGAGCAAGAGACCCAGTACTTC. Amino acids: CASSPLEQETQYF.

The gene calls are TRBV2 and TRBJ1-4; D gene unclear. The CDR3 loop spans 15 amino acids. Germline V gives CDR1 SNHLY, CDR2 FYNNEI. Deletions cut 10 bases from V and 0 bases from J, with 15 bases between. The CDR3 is CAISPHRPTNEKLFF. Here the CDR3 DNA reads TGTGCCATCTCCCCACACAGACCAACTAATGAAAAACTGTTTTTT.

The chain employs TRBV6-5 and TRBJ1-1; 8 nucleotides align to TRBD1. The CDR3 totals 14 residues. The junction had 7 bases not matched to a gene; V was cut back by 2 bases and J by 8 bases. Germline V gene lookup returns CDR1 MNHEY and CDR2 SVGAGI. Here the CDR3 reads CASSYDRDRTEAFF. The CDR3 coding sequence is TGTGCCAGCAGTTACGATAGGGACAGGACCGAAGCTTTCTTT.

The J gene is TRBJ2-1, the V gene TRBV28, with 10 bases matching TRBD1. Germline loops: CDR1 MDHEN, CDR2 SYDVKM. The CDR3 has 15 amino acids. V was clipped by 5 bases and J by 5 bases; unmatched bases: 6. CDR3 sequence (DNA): TGTGCCAGCAGTCCGGGACAGGGGCTTCACAATGAGCAGTTCTTC. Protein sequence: CASSPGQGLHNEQFF.

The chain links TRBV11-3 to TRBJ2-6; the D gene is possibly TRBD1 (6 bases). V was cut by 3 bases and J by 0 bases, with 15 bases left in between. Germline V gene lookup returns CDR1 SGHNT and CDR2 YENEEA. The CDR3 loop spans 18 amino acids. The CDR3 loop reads CASSLEAGTPSGANVLTF. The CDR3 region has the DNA TGTGCCAGCAGCTTGGAGGCCGGGACACCCTCTGGGGCCAACGTCCTGACTTTC.

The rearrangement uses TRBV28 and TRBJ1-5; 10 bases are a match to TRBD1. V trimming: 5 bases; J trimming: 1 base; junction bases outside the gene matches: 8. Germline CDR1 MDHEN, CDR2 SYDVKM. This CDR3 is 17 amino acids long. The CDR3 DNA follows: TGTGCCAGCAGTATGAGACGGACAGGGGGGAGCAATCAGCCCCAGCATTTT. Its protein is CASSMRRTGGSNQPQHF.

The CDR3 loop is CASSRGRIYEQYF. CDR3 DNA: TGTGCCAGCTCGAGAGGAAGGATCTACGAGCAGTACTTC. The gene calls are TRBV25-1 and TRBJ2-7; D uncertain. Germline CDR1 and CDR2: MGHDK and SYGVNS. Trimming removed 8 bases from V and 3 bases from J, with 14 bases in between. The CDR3 covers 13 residues.

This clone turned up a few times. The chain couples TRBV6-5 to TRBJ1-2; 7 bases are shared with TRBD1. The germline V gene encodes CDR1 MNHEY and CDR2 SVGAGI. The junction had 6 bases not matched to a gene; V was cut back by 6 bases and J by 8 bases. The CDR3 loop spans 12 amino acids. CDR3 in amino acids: CASSHRGGGYTF. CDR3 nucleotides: TGTGCCAGCAGCCACAGGGGAGGAGGCTACACCTTC.

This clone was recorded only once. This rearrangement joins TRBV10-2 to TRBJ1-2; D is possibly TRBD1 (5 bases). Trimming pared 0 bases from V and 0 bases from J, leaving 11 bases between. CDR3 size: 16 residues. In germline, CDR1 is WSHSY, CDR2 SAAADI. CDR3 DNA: TGCGCCAGCAGTGAGTCGAACAGGAGAGCTAACTATGGCTACACCTTC. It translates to CASSESNRRANYGYTF.

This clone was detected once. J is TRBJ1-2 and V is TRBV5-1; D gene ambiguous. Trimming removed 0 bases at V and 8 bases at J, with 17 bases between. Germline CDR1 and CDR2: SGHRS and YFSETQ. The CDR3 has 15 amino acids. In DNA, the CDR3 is TGCGCCAGCAGCTTGGGTCTTGTCTTGGGAGAAGGCTACACCTTC. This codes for CASSLGLVLGEGYTF.

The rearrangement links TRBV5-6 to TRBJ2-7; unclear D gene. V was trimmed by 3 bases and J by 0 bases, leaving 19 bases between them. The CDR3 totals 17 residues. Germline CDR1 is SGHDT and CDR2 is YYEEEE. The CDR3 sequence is CASSSVSVRLGSYEQYF. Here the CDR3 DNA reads TGTGCCAGCAGCTCGGTGAGTGTGCGCCTCGGCTCCTACGAGCAGTACTTC.

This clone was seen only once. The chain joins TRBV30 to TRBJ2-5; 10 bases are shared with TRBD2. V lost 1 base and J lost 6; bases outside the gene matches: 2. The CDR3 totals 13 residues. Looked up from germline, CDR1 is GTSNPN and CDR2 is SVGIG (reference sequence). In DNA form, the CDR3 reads TGTGCCTGGAGTGGGGGACTAGCGAAGACCCAGTACTTC. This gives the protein CAWSGGLAKTQYF.

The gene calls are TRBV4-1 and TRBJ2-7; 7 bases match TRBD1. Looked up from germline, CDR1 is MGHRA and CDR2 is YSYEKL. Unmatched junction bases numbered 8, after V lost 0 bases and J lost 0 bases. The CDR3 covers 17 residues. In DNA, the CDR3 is TGCGCCAGCAGCCAAGATTGGGGGACAGAGATCTCCTACGAGCAGTACTTC. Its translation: CASSQDWGTEISYEQYF.